Listed below are T cell receptor beta chains from one sample, sequenced in a study of T cell responses to AZD1222 COVID-19 vaccine. Generated by immunoSEQ multiplex PCR, the TCRdb table keeps only in-frame clones and is missing some. The data hold 180,000 or so clones, with over 80% observed a single time. The sequenced sample was peripheral blood, obtained 28 days after the second dose of the MenACWY control vaccine. These receptors were obtained from an adult who received the MenACWY meningococcal vaccine as a control. Each CDR3 is given with its conserved first and last residue. The order of the fields is J gene, D gene, V gene, clone size, CDR3 DNA, CDR3 protein. The D gene is left open where the match is weak. Size values are once, few and many counts, or a class for expanded clones, and some rows have none.

TRBJ2-1 - TRBV18 - TGTGCCAGCTCACCTTTTGAGGGAAGCTCCTACAATGAGCAGTTCTTC CASSPFEGSSYNEQFF
TRBJ2-7 TRBD1 TRBV5-1 - TGCGCCAGCAGCCTAACACGGGTGACAGGGCGATGGGGGGAGCAGTACTTC CASSLTRVTGRWGEQYF
TRBJ2-1 TRBD2 TRBV19 - TGTGCCAGTAGTATAAGCGGGAGGTCTTACAATGAGCAGTTCTTC CASSISGRSYNEQFF
TRBJ2-5 TRBD2 TRBV4-1 - TGCGCCAGCAGACGAACTAGCGGGCGTCAAGAGACCCAGTACTTC CASRRTSGRQETQYF
TRBJ2-1 TRBD2 TRBV10-3 - TGTGCCATCAACGAGGCGCTAGCGGGAAAGAATGAGCAGTTCTTC CAINEALAGKNEQFF
TRBJ1-4 TRBD1 TRBV10-2 once TGCGCCAGCCTCGGGGACAGTCAAAATGAAAAACTGTTTTTT CASLGDSQNEKLFF
TRBJ1-2 - TRBV29-1 - TGCAGCGTTGGGGGTGACAGGTACCCTAGTGGCTACACCTTC CSVGGDRYPSGYTF
TRBJ1-6 - TRBV5-4 - TGTGCCAGCAGCCATGTGCAGGGACGGCGTAATTCACCCCTCCACTTT CASSHVQGRRNSPLHF
TRBJ1-3 - TRBV6-2/TRBV6-3 - TGTGCCAGCAGTTACTCCTCTCGGGACGTTTTCTCTGGAAACACCATATATTTT CASSYSSRDVFSGNTIYF
TRBJ2-1 - TRBV3-1/TRBV3-2 - TGTGCCAGCAGCCTTAGGGACGCGGAGCAGTTCTTC CASSLRDAEQFF
TRBJ2-5 - TRBV27 - TGTGCCAGCAGTCCGATTGTTGGGGGAAAGGGCCAAGAGACCCAGTACTTC CASSPIVGGKGQETQYF
TRBJ1-1 - TRBV6-1 - TGTGCCAGCAGTGAAACGGGGGCTCGGGTTTTCTTT CASSETGARVFF
TRBJ1-6 - TRBV7-6 - TGTGCCAGCAGCTTAGTCGCGGCGGGGGATAATTCACCCCTCCACTTT CASSLVAAGDNSPLHF
TRBJ1-1 - TRBV4-2 few TGTGCCAGCAGCCAAGGGGCCGGGCGGACTGAAGCTTTCTTT CASSQGAGRTEAFF
TRBJ2-7 TRBD2 TRBV24-1 - TGTGCCACCAGTGATTCCGGGACTAGCGGAAACTACGAGCAGTACTTC CATSDSGTSGNYEQYF
TRBJ2-7 - TRBV4-3 - TGCGCCAGCAGCCAAGATGTTAGCACGTACAGCTCCTACGAGCAGTACTTC CASSQDVSTYSSYEQYF
TRBJ2-5 - TRBV24-1 - TGTGCCACCAGTGTCCCGTCGTCCGGCGCACGGGAGACCCAGTACTTC CATSVPSSGARETQYF
TRBJ2-2 - TRBV11-2 - TGTGCCAGCCAGGTCAACACCGGGGAGCTGTTTTTT CASQVNTGELFF
TRBJ2-7 - TRBV5-1 - TGCGCCAGCAGCCAAGATGAAAGGTCCCCGAGCTACGAGCAGTACTTC CASSQDERSPSYEQYF
TRBJ2-7 TRBD1 TRBV5-1 few TGCGCCAGCAGCTTAACAGGGGGCACCTACGAGCAGTACTTC CASSLTGGTYEQYF
TRBJ2-7 TRBD2 TRBV6-2/TRBV6-3 few TGTGCCAGCAGTTACCTCCGGACTAGCCCGACGGGGCGCTACGAGCAGTACTTC CASSYLRTSPTGRYEQYF
TRBJ2-7 TRBD2 TRBV3-1/TRBV3-2 - TGTGCCAGCAGCCACGCCTCTTCGGGGGGGGGCGGGTACGAGCAGTACTTC CASSHASSGGGGYEQYF
TRBJ2-7 TRBD2 TRBV29-1 - TGCAGCGTTCGGTCACTAGCGGGCAACTACGAGCAGTACTTC CSVRSLAGNYEQYF
TRBJ2-7 TRBD2 TRBV7-9 - TGTGCCAGCAGCTTAGTGGGCGGGAGGGCCTACGAGCAGTACTTC CASSLVGGRAYEQYF
TRBJ2-2 - TRBV10-3 - TGTGCCATCAGTGAGTCAACTAGCCACACCGGGGAGCTGTTTTTT CAISESTSHTGELFF
TRBJ1-5 TRBD1 TRBV28 - TGTGCCAGCAACCCCCTGGACAGGGTGAGTCAGCCCCAGCATTTT CASNPLDRVSQPQHF
TRBJ1-2 - TRBV24-1 - TGTGCCACCAGTGATACAGGGTATGCCTATGGCTACACCTTC CATSDTGYAYGYTF
TRBJ2-2 - TRBV19 - TGTGCCAGTAACGGCAACCCGGGGGGCCCCGGGGAGCTGTTTTTT CASNGNPGGPGELFF
TRBJ1-1 - TRBV29-1 once TGCAGCCCCACGCGGGGTGAAGAGACTGAAGCTTTCTTT CSPTRGEETEAFF
TRBJ2-3 - TRBV10-1 few TGCGCCAGCAGTGATTTTCCAGATACGCAGTATTTT CASSDFPDTQYF
TRBJ2-2 - TRBV21-1 few TGTGCCAGCAGCAGCGACAGCGCGAACACCGGGGAGCTGTTTTTT CASSSDSANTGELFF
TRBJ2-3 - TRBV7-2 - TGTGCCAGCAGCTTAGACGGCCCCTATACGCAGTATTTT CASSLDGPYTQYF
TRBJ2-1 - TRBV7-9 - TGTGCCAGCAGCGGGGCCAGGGCGAGCTCCTACAATGAGCAGTTCTTC CASSGARASSYNEQFF
TRBJ2-7 TRBD1 TRBV5-1 - TGCGCCAGCAGCACCGGGACAGGGAAGGATGGCGAGCAGTACTTC CASSTGTGKDGEQYF
TRBJ1-2 TRBD1 TRBV7-2 - TGTGCCAGCAGCGCGGGACAGGTACCCAACTATGGCTACACCTTC CASSAGQVPNYGYTF
TRBJ2-5 - TRBV7-9 - TGTGCCAGCAGCTTAGCGGTGGGGGAGACCCAGTACTTC CASSLAVGETQYF
TRBJ2-2 - TRBV6-5 - TGTGCCAGCAGAACAAACGGACGGACCGGGGAGCTGTTTTTT CASRTNGRTGELFF
TRBJ1-2 - TRBV7-9 once TGTGCCAGCAGCCAGAGGGGGACTAACGGCTATGGCTACACCTTC CASSQRGTNGYGYTF
TRBJ2-7 - TRBV19 - TGTGCCAGTAATCCGGGACCCCGGTTTTCCGAGCAGTACTTC CASNPGPRFSEQYF
TRBJ2-2 - TRBV12-3/TRBV12-4 - TGTGCCAGCAGCCGGGTTACCGGGGAGCTGTTTTTT CASSRVTGELFF
TRBJ2-7 - TRBV6-6 - TGTGCCAGCAGTTACTTCGCAGAGGGTAACGAGCAGTACTTC CASSYFAEGNEQYF
TRBJ2-7 - TRBV6-2/TRBV6-3 - TGTGCCAGCAACCCTCAGACTCAGCGGTACGAGCAGTACTTC CASNPQTQRYEQYF
TRBJ2-2 - TRBV24-1 - TGTGCCACCAGTGACAGGGGGGAACCGAACACCGGGGAGCTGTTTTTT CATSDRGEPNTGELFF
TRBJ1-3 TRBD1 TRBV11-2 - TGTGCCAGCAGCTTAGGTCTGGGACAGATAAACACCATATATTTT CASSLGLGQINTIYF
TRBJ2-1 - TRBV24-1 - TGTGCCACCAGTGATTTTGGGGCAGGGTCCCTGAACAATGAGCAGTTCTTC CATSDFGAGSLNNEQFF
TRBJ1-4 TRBD1 TRBV5-1 - TGCGCCAGCAGCTTGGCAGGGGGCGAAACTAATGAAAAACTGTTTTTT CASSLAGGETNEKLFF
TRBJ1-1 - TRBV4-1 - TGCGCCAGCAGCCGCGGAAGTTGGACTGAAGCTTTCTTT CASSRGSWTEAFF
TRBJ1-4 - TRBV6-5 - TGTGCCAGCAGCTACTGGGGTAGAGGGGATGAAAAACTGTTTTTT CASSYWGRGDEKLFF
TRBJ2-1 - TRBV27 - TGTGCCAGCAGTGAAACAGGAGGCTCCTACAATGAGCAGTTCTTC CASSETGGSYNEQFF
TRBJ2-5 - TRBV7-2 - TGTGCCAGCAGCTTAGAAGGCAGGGGAGGAGGAGAGACCCAGTACTTC CASSLEGRGGGETQYF
TRBJ2-7 - TRBV10-2 - TGCGCCAGCAGTGAGGGATCCGAGCAGTACTTC CASSEGSEQYF